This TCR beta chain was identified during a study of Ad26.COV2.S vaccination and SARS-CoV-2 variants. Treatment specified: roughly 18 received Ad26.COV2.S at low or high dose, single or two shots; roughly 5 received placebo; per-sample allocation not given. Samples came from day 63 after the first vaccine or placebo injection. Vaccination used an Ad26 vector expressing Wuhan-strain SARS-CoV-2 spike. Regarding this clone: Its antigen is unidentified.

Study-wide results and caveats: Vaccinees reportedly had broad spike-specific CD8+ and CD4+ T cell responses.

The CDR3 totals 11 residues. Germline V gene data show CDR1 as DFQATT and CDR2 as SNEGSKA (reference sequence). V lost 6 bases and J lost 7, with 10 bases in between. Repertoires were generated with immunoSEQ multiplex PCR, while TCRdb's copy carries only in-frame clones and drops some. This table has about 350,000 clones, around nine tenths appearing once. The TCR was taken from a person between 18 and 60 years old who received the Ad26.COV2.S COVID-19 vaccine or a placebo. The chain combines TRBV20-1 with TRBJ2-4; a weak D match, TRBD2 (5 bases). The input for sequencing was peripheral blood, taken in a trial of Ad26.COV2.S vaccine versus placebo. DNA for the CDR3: TGCAGTGCCCCTAGAGGGAACATTCAGTACTTC. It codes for CSAPRGNIQYF.